Below, 24 T cell receptor beta chains from the same sample are listed, as sequenced in a study of cytomegalovirus exposure and HLA in healthy donors (dated by TCRdb to 2016 to 2017). Libraries were constructed by the immunoSEQ multiplex PCR assay. For the multiplex PCR, a mixture combining 60 forward primers for TCR Vbeta segments and 13 reverse primers for TCR Jbeta segments was used. TCRdb carries this immuneACCESS record with in-frame sequences only. Its versions omit some clonotypes, under half of them owing to an unresolved V gene in the studies checked, with the rest unexplained. The table kept for this sample lists 150,000 to 200,000 clones. The top ten constitute less than 0.85% of the sample. Material: PBMCs. The receptors originated from a boy younger than 18 in good health and CMV-seronegative.

The rearrangement joins TRBV11-2 to TRBJ1-1, with D unclear. The V and J ends lost 5 bases and 1 base respectively, with 5 bases between them. In germline, CDR1 is SGHAT, CDR2 FQNNGV. The CDR3 runs 12 residues. The CDR3 DNA is TGTGCCAGCAGCCCGGGGAACACTGAAGCTTTCTTT. Translated, it gives CASSPGNTEAFF.

The chain carries TRBV19 and TRBJ1-2; TRBD1 is a possible D gene (6 bases). Trimming removed 6 bases from V and 4 bases from J, with 12 bases in between. The germline V gene has CDR1 LNHDA and CDR2 SQIVND (reference sequence). This CDR3 spans 13 amino acids. The CDR3 DNA reads TGTGCCAGTAGGGACAGCTTCGCCTATGGCTACACCTTC. Protein: CASRDSFAYGYTF. Drawing the rest from reference TRBV19 and TRBJ1-2, the complete variable domain is DGGITQSPKYLFRKEGQNVTLSCEQNLNHDAMYWYRQDPGQGLRLIYYSQIVNDFQKGDIAEGYSVSREKKESFPLTVTSAQKNPTAFYLCASRDSFAYGYTFGSGTRLTVV.

This rearrangement joins TRBV7-2 to TRBJ2-1; 8 bases map to TRBD1. Per germline, CDR1 SGHTA and CDR2 FQGNSA. Trimming at V came to 1 base and at J to 7 bases, leaving 15 bases not matched to a gene. The CDR3 covers 18 residues. CDR3: CASSLEPTGTGNQNEQFF. DNA of the CDR3: TGTGCCAGCAGCTTAGAACCAACGGGGACAGGCAATCAAAATGAGCAGTTCTTC.

The V gene is TRBV6-4, the J gene TRBJ2-1; D call uncertain. The CDR3 is 16 amino acids. V gave up 3 bases and J gave up 0 bases, with 12 bases separating them. CDR1 and CDR2 (germline): MRHNA, SNTAGT. The CDR3 loop is CASSDLARSSYNEQFF. In DNA, the CDR3 is TGTGCCAGCAGTGATTTAGCTAGGAGCTCCTACAATGAGCAGTTCTTC.

The chain is built from TRBV7-9 and TRBJ1-6; 9 bases match TRBD1. CDR1 SEHNR and CDR2 FQNEAQ come from the germline V gene (reference sequence). The V gene end was trimmed by 5 bases and the J gene end by 10 bases; junction bases not matched to a gene: 12. The CDR3 loop spans 16 amino acids. The DNA for the CDR3 is TGTGCCAGCAGCCCCACTGGCGGGACAGGGTACTCACCCCTCCACTTT. Protein sequence: CASSPTGGTGYSPLHF.

The chain links TRBV7-8 to TRBJ2-1; tentative D call: TRBD1 (6 bases). Germline CDR1 is SGHVS and CDR2 is FQNEAQ. The CDR3 covers 15 residues. V lost 6 bases and J lost 6, with 18 bases in between. For the CDR3, the DNA is TGTGCCAGCAGACGAGGACAGACAGTGGGCAATGAGCAGTTCTTC. Its translation: CASRRGQTVGNEQFF.

The CDR3, as DNA: TGTGCCAGCAGACCCTACAGGGCCGAGGGCGAGCAGTACTTC. This encodes CASRPYRAEGEQYF. J is TRBJ2-7 and V is TRBV6-1, with D possibly TRBD1 on 6 matching bases. Germline V gene lookup returns CDR1 MNHNS and CDR2 SASEGT. Trimming shortened V by 6 bases and J by 6 bases, and 18 bases separated the two germline ends. There are 14 residues in the CDR3.

The chain has TRBV7-3 and TRBJ2-1, with TRBD1 as a possible D gene (6 bases). Germline V gene lookup returns CDR1 SGHTA and CDR2 FQGTGA. The CDR3 runs 15 residues. The germline V and J ends were trimmed by 0 bases and 4 bases, with 10 bases remaining between them. The CDR3 reads CASSLTAGTYNEQFF. In DNA form, the CDR3 reads TGTGCCAGCAGCTTAACGGCAGGGACATACAATGAGCAGTTCTTC.

The chain recombines TRBV29-1 with TRBJ1-2; D ambiguous. V dropped 7 bases and J dropped 8 bases, with 14 bases sitting between them. Germline V lookup: CDR1 SQVTM, CDR2 ANQGSEA. This CDR3 comprises 11 residues. The CDR3 DNA is TGCAGCGCAACCCTGGGCCTCGGCTACACCTTC. Translation gives CSATLGLGYTF.

V gene TRBV5-1 combines with J gene TRBJ2-3; 9 bases are shared with TRBD1. The CDR3 sequence is 15 residues long. CDR1 and CDR2 (germline): SGHRS, YFSETQ. J gave up 3 bases and V 2 bases, and 4 bases lay outside the gene matches. CDR3 loop: CASSFRDRATDTQYF. The CDR3 bases are TGCGCCAGCAGCTTCCGGGACAGGGCTACAGATACGCAGTATTTT. Based on the CDR3 plus reference TRBV5-1 and TRBJ2-3, the full variable domain is KAGVTQTPRYLIKTRGQQVTLSCSPISGHRSVSWYQQTPGQGLQFLFEYFSETQRNKGNFPGRFSGRQFSNSRSEMNVSTLELGDSALYLCASSFRDRATDTQYFGPGTRLTVL.

The J gene is TRBJ2-1, the V gene TRBV7-2; 8 bases line up with TRBD2. This CDR3 spans 16 amino acids. After removal of 5 bases from V and 8 bases from J, the junction contained 14 bases not matched to a gene. The germline gives CDR1 SGHTA, CDR2 FQGNSA. The CDR3 coding sequence is TGTGCCAGCAGCCGGGGGGGAGGAGTCCTCGGGGATGAGCAGTTCTTC. Translated, it gives CASSRGGGVLGDEQFF.

This sequence joins TRBV18 and TRBJ1-2; 8 bases match TRBD1. The CDR3 covers 15 residues. The V gene's germline CDR1 is KGHSH and CDR2 LQKENI. Trimming cost V 0 bases and J 2 bases; bases outside gene matches: 2. The CDR3 loop is CASSPPNRGNYGYTF. The CDR3 DNA is TGTGCCAGCTCACCACCCAACAGGGGGAACTATGGCTACACCTTC.

V gene TRBV4-2 combines with J gene TRBJ1-5, with D hard to call. Between the trimmed V and J ends, which lost 0 bases and 1 base, there was a span of 7 bases. Germline values: CDR1 LGHNA, CDR2 YNFKEQ. The CDR3 is made up of 15 amino acids. This CDR3 reads CASSQDFSSNQPQHF. CDR3 sequence (DNA): TGTGCCAGCAGCCAAGATTTCTCGAGCAATCAGCCCCAGCATTTT.

The genes are TRBV19 and TRBJ2-2; 8 nucleotides agree with TRBD1. The V and J ends lost 7 bases and 6 bases, in that order; junction bases with no gene match: 10. The CDR3 consists of 15 residues. CDR1 and CDR2 from the germline V gene are LNHDA and SQIVND (reference sequence). The CDR3 nucleotides are TGTGCCAGTATTAGTTCGCCGACAGGGGCCGGGGAGCTGTTTTTT. Translation: CASISSPTGAGELFF.

The chain combines TRBV19 with TRBJ2-7; tentatively, D is TRBD1 (6 bases). The CDR3 sequence is 15 residues long. Germline V CDR1 and CDR2: LNHDA, SQIVND (reference sequence). The V gene lost 1 base and the J gene lost 3 bases, with 13 bases spanning the gap. For the CDR3, the DNA is TGTGCCAGTAGTATAGCCCCGGACAGTAACTACGAGCAGTACTTC. As protein: CASSIAPDSNYEQYF.

The genes are TRBV4-1 and TRBJ2-7; 8 bases align to TRBD1. Germline-derived CDR1 and CDR2 are MGHRA and YSYEKL. V gave up 2 bases and J gave up 2 bases; unmatched junction bases: 5. The CDR3 is made up of 15 amino acids. CDR3 sequence: CASSQILGQAYEQYF. The CDR3 nucleotides are TGCGCCAGCAGCCAAATATTGGGACAGGCCTACGAGCAGTACTTC.

The chain is built from TRBV6-1 and TRBJ1-5; TRBD1 agrees at 7 bases. After removal of 6 bases from V and 2 bases from J, the junction contained 7 bases not matched to a gene. This CDR3 contains 15 residues. Germline V gene data show CDR1 as MNHNS and CDR2 as SASEGT. As DNA, the CDR3 is TGTGCCAGCAGGGACAGGTTGGTCGGCAATCAGCCCCAGCATTTT. This gives the protein CASRDRLVGNQPQHF.

V gene TRBV29-1 combines with J gene TRBJ1-4, with D maybe TRBD1 (6 bases). The CDR3 is 13 residues long. Germline loops: CDR1 SQVTM, CDR2 ANQGSEA. With 7 bases removed from V and 6 bases from J, the gap between germline ends came to 15 bases. CDR3 in DNA: TGCAGCGGACGTTTACAGGGTGATGAAAAACTGTTTTTT. Residues: CSGRLQGDEKLFF.

The chain employs TRBV19 and TRBJ1-5, with 8 positions matching TRBD1. The CDR3 consists of 15 residues. V shed 3 bases and J 3 bases; nucleotides not matched to a gene: 4. Germline V gene data show CDR1 as LNHDA and CDR2 as SQIVND (reference sequence). The CDR3 protein is CASSMDRAINQPQHF. In DNA form, the CDR3 reads TGTGCCAGTAGTATGGACAGGGCTATCAATCAGCCCCAGCATTTT.

In the case of this clone: Its ends do not fully match the called genes, so a read error is possible. Other nucleotide sequences from this sample produce the same CDR3. V and J are TRBV2 and TRBJ1-1; TRBD1 is a possible D gene (6 bases). The CDR3 covers 12 residues. Looked up from germline, CDR1 is SNHLY and CDR2 is FYNNEI. In DNA form, the CDR3 reads TGCGCCAGAACACAGGGGAACACTGAAGCTTTCTTT. Translating it yields CARTQGNTEAFF. Supplemented by reference TRBV2 and TRBJ1-1, the full variable domain reads EPEVTQTPSHQVTQMGQEVILRCVPISNHLYFYWYRQILGQKVEFLVSFYNNEISEKSEIFDDQFSVERPDGSNFTLKIRSTKLEDSAMYFCARTQGNTEAFFGQGTRLTVV.

The genes are TRBV7-6 and TRBJ2-3; no firm D call. Trimming took 1 base from V and 6 from J, leaving 17 bases between them. Germline V lookup: CDR1 SGHVS, CDR2 FNYEAQ. The CDR3 sequence is 16 residues long. The CDR3 region has the DNA TGTGCCAGCAGCTTAGGTGGGCTAAAAACTTTGGATACGCAGTATTTT. It specifies CASSLGGLKTLDTQYF.

The gene calls are TRBV7-6 and TRBJ1-1; 7 bases align to TRBD1. This CDR3 region has 13 residues. The junction had 3 bases not matched to a gene; V was cut back by 5 bases and J by 3 bases. Germline CDR1 SGHVS, CDR2 FNYEAQ. CDR3 residues: CASSPGQHTEAFF. The CDR3, as DNA: TGTGCCAGCAGCCCGGGACAGCACACTGAAGCTTTCTTT. Full variable domain (missing parts from reference TRBV7-6 and TRBJ1-1): GAGVSQSPRYKVTKRGQDVALRCDPISGHVSLYWYRQALGQGPEFLTYFNYEAQQDKSGLPNDRFSAERPEGSISTLTIQRTEQRDSAMYRCASSPGQHTEAFFGQGTRLTVV.

V is TRBV30 and J is TRBJ1-6; TRBD1 is a possible D gene (5 bases). Trimming took 0 bases from V and 0 from J, leaving 15 bases between them. This CDR3 has 18 amino acids. Germline V gene lookup returns CDR1 GTSNPN and CDR2 SVGIG (reference sequence). CDR3 region: CAWSVEGDLSSYNSPLHF. The DNA of the CDR3 is TGTGCCTGGAGTGTAGAAGGGGATCTGAGCTCCTATAATTCACCCCTCCACTTT.

This chain links TRBV27 with TRBJ1-1; the D is unclear. Trimming left V 5 bases short and J 0 bases short, with 7 bases between. The CDR3 has 13 amino acids. Germline assignment: CDR1 MNHEY and CDR2 SMNVEV (reference sequence). CDR3 DNA: TGTGCCAGCAGTCCCAACATGAACACTGAAGCTTTCTTT. Protein product: CASSPNMNTEAFF.